This TCR beta chain was identified during a study of CD8+ T cells in alopecia areata (dated by TCRdb to the late 2010s). Regarding the complete study: The treated patients took part in an open-label pilot trial in which moderate-to-severe alopecia areata was treated with oral tofacitinib at 5 to 10 mg twice daily. Patients received tofacitinib for 6 to 18 months and were then followed off drug for 6 months to check for delayed response and recurrence. For the treated patients, the SALT score, which quantifies what percentage of scalp surface area is affected, served as the measure of disease severity. High-throughput TCRbeta sequencing was used to examine T cell clonal expansion in alopecia areata in both the C3H/HeJ mouse model and human patients. Scalp tissue and sorted CD4+ and CD8+ peripheral blood T cells from patchy and totalis/universalis alopecia areata patients and from healthy controls were covered by human TCRbeta sequencing. Tofacitinib-treated patients had biopsies at baseline and at 4 and 24 weeks of treatment, with a later scalp biopsy in several patients. Scalp clonality was compared across normal scalp (n=4), patchy alopecia areata scalp (n=8), and alopecia totalis/universalis scalp (n=8). RNA was extracted with the PAXgene miRNA kit for fixed scalp, the miRNeasy kit for PBMCs, and the RNeasy kit for mouse skin. immunoSEQ multiplex PCR using 35 Vbeta forward primers and 13 Jbeta reverse primers was used to amplify TCRbeta CDR3 regions.

This clone was detected only once. Its specific antigen is unknown. No base quality values were provided; no much bigger clone lies one nucleotide off. The time point label, as the study defines it: around 4 weeks on oral tofacitinib. The meaning of the sample's treatment or condition label: oral pan-JAK inhibitor, 5-10 mg twice daily. Lesional scalp punch biopsies and peripheral blood were obtained from alopecia areata patients. PBMCs were isolated by density centrifugation and stained for CD3, CD4 and CD8, and CD4+ and CD8+ T cells were sorted on a FACSAria. Based on the germline V gene, the CDR1 and CDR2 sequences are SQVTM and ANQGSEA. Reading from cysteine to phenylalanine, the CDR3 counts 12 amino acids. The entry retains the CDR3 DNA only, 36 bases that are in frame from base 1. V is cut back by 2 bases and J by 5 bases, with 3 bases in the junction unmatched. Broader findings and caveats from the paper: Compared with mice, TCR sequences shared between patients were less clear, possibly partly because of HLA diversity across the patient population. Higher clonality and more expanded CD8+ clones were observed in lesional scalp than in normal scalp, particularly in alopecia totalis/universalis, a finding suggestive of antigenic drive. The treated cohort was small, with a single nonresponder, so links between baseline CD8+ expansion and response need larger studies. During tofacitinib treatment, many expanded lesional clones remained in scalp and blood, and this persistence may partly explain relapse after treatment is stopped. Tofacitinib significantly lowered scalp clonality and the number of expanded CD8+ clones among the top 100 scalp clones. Scalp TCR repertoire analysis is complicated because resident alphabeta T cells in normal human skin are also sequenced, whereas mouse skin is dominated by gammadelta T cells.

The receptor library was made with the immunoSEQ multiplex PCR assay. RNA was extracted from all samples and reverse transcribed into cDNA, which served as template for TCR sequencing. First-strand cDNA was synthesized with SuperScript III using a 2:1 mix of oligo-dT and random hexamers. A synthetic immune receptor repertoire was used to measure amplification bias, and any remaining bias was corrected computationally. Under the source paper's analysis protocol: Raw reads were preprocessed to remove errors, and CDR3 was defined according to IMGT conventions as the region from the conserved cysteine to phenylalanine. To get clonality, Shannon entropy was normalized by log2 of the number of productive unique TCRs and the result was subtracted from 1. CD4 or CD8 identity of scalp clones was inferred by cross-referencing scalp TCRbeta sequences with sorted blood CD4 and CD8 repertoires. As stored in TCRdb, this immuneACCESS dataset retains in-frame rearrangements with V and J assigned. A fraction of the clones does not appear; measured against another copy, unresolved V genes explain less than half of the discrepancy, and the remainder lacks a known reason. The V and J calls and clone size come from that table; D and trimming were worked out from the DNA. Recorded for this sample are 120,000 or so clones; about 59% of them occurred a single time. 4.5% to 6% of the sample comes from the top ten.

Recombination joined TRBV29-1 with TRBJ2-7; a stretch of 7 junction bases matches TRBD1. Sequenced material: CD4+ T cells sorted from blood, taken at week 4, from a patient treated with tofacitinib. This TCR derives from a human donor with alopecia areata. DNA sequence: TGCAGCGTTGAAAGAGGGGGCGACGAGCAGTACTTC. It is translated as CSVERGGDEQYF.